These T cell receptor beta chains were read from a single sample in a study of blood T cell repertoires in COVID-19. Assay: immunoSEQ multiplex PCR; the TCRdb copy retains only in-frame clones and omits some. Of approximately 110,000 clones listed, 70% to 80% are singletons. Sequencing was done on a sample of peripheral blood. The receptors come from a man between 65 and 79 years old with active or convalescent COVID-19. CDR3s include the opening cysteine and the closing phenylalanine or tryptophan. Expanded clones get a size class; other rows say once, few or many, or leave the size out.

clone size | J gene | V gene | CDR3 protein
once | TRBJ2-3 | TRBV6-6 | CASSRRLAGGSDTQYF
once | TRBJ1-1 | TRBV9 | CASSVVGTGLTFF
- | TRBJ2-5 | TRBV3-1/TRBV3-2 | CASSQRRTSGVKETQYF
- | TRBJ1-3 | TRBV3-1/TRBV3-2 | CASSFLKSGTGGSGNTIYF
few | TRBJ1-1 | TRBV5-1 | CASSNRGGTEAFF
- | TRBJ2-7 | TRBV6-1 | CASSEGTRPPYEQYF
- | TRBJ1-4 | TRBV29-1 | CSVEDPGPATNEKLFF
- | TRBJ1-1 | TRBV6-5 | CASTSAGSDTEAFF
- | TRBJ2-5 | TRBV7-9 | CVSSPPSHDPQETQYF
- | TRBJ1-1 | TRBV5-1 | CASSARDKGFMFAEAFF
- | TRBJ1-5 | TRBV6-6 | CASSPRTSQPQHF
- | TRBJ1-2 | TRBV5-6 | CASSLVAGVGGYTF
- | TRBJ1-2 | TRBV28 | CASSVGRTGGYTF
few | TRBJ2-3 | TRBV7-3 | CASSLDGSTDTQYF
- | TRBJ1-6 | TRBV5-4 | CASSSVGTVNSPLHF
- | TRBJ1-1 | TRBV10-3 | CAISEWGQGVAFF
- | TRBJ2-1 | TRBV6-5 | CASSFFSGRAQEQFF
- | TRBJ2-4 | TRBV6-5 | CASNHILAKNIQYF
- | TRBJ1-1 | TRBV23-1 | CASTQNTEAFF
- | TRBJ1-4 | TRBV28 | CASSSRQPHEKLFF
- | TRBJ2-3 | TRBV5-1 | CASSSGTGAGDTQYF
- | TRBJ1-5 | TRBV7-6 | CASSHGQLQPQHF
few | TRBJ1-3 | TRBV11-2 | CASSRGWSGNTIYF
- | TRBJ2-7 | TRBV6-5 | CASSSQTGEQYF
- | TRBJ2-2 | TRBV6-5 | CASSIQGAGELFF
few | TRBJ1-1 | TRBV28 | CASSSGQGRTEAFF
few | TRBJ2-7 | TRBV19 | CASSIGTGKYEQYF
- | TRBJ2-2 | TRBV9 | CASSDRGSTGELFF
- | TRBJ1-1 | TRBV10-3 | CAISASGGTGYETEAFF
- | TRBJ2-3 | TRBV7-8 | CASRGSRTSGASSTDTQYF
- | TRBJ1-1 | TRBV24-1 | CATSDSTTRHTEAFF
once | TRBJ1-2 | TRBV27 | CASSFRGGTDQRSNYGYTF
- | TRBJ1-1 | TRBV9 | CASSVDWAGNTEAFF
few | TRBJ1-5 | TRBV15 | CATSREAGHYSNQPQHF
- | TRBJ2-7 | TRBV18 | CASSFTPLAGVGEQYF
- | TRBJ2-3 | TRBV12-5 | CASGLPSTDTQYF
- | TRBJ2-7 | TRBV30 | CAWSRRGYEQYF